The 14 T cell receptor beta chains below all came from one sample that was sequenced in a study of T cell responses to AZD1222 COVID-19 vaccine. Sequencing used immunoSEQ multiplex PCR; TCRdb keeps in-frame clones, though not all of them. The sample has over 120,000 clones; more than 70% are singletons. Here the sequenced sample was peripheral blood, taken 28 days after the second AZD1222 dose. The receptors were gathered from an adult who received the AZD1222 COVID-19 vaccine.

The chain recombines TRBV9 with TRBJ1-4; the D gene is possibly TRBD1 (5 bases). This CDR3 spans 15 amino acids. V dropped 0 bases and J dropped 6 bases, with 12 bases sitting between them. Germline values: CDR1 SGDLS, CDR2 YYNGEE. The CDR3, as DNA: TGTGCCAGCAGCGTAGCCGGGGGGAGTCATGAAAAACTGTTTTTT. Translated: CASSVAGGSHEKLFF.

The rearrangement joins TRBV19 to TRBJ1-4, with D unclear. The CDR3 has 14 residues. Germline V gene lookup returns CDR1 LNHDA and CDR2 SQIVND (reference sequence). Between the trimmed V and J ends, which lost 5 bases and 8 bases, there was a span of 15 bases. The CDR3 region is CASSPGRDREKLFF. For the CDR3, the DNA is TGTGCCAGTAGTCCAGGCCGAGATCGAGAAAAACTGTTTTTT. The whole variable domain, remainder taken from reference TRBV19 and TRBJ1-4, is DGGITQSPKYLFRKEGQNVTLSCEQNLNHDAMYWYRQDPGQGLRLIYYSQIVNDFQKGDIAEGYSVSREKKESFPLTVTSAQKNPTAFYLCASSPGRDREKLFFGSGTQLSVL.

V gene TRBV6-1 combines with J gene TRBJ1-1; tentative D call: TRBD1 (5 bases). The CDR3 consists of 11 residues. The V end was cut by 3 bases, the J end by 7 bases, with 6 bases between. Germline V gene lookup returns CDR1 MNHNS and CDR2 SASEGT. CDR3 sequence reads: CASSDDSEAFF. CDR3 nucleotide sequence: TGTGCCAGCAGTGACGACAGTGAAGCTTTCTTT.

The genes are TRBV5-1 and TRBJ2-2, with D perhaps matching TRBD2 (6 bases). Germline V gene data show CDR1 as SGHRS and CDR2 as YFSETQ. V was cut by 2 bases and J by 4 bases, with 12 bases left in between. This CDR3 is built from 15 residues. The CDR3 region is CASSFGGTGTGELFF. Written as DNA, the CDR3 is TGCGCCAGCAGCTTTGGCGGGACGGGCACCGGGGAGCTGTTTTTT.

V and J are TRBV12-3 or TRBV12-4 and TRBJ1-2; D remains unclear. The V end was cut by 7 bases, the J end by 8 bases, with 14 bases between. The CDR3 consists of 12 residues. CDR3 residues: CASTRGFRGYTF. CDR3 DNA: TGTGCCAGCACCCGGGGATTTCGAGGCTACACCTTC.

The V gene is TRBV21-1, the J gene TRBJ2-3; the table's TRBD2 call for D was not verified on the DNA. TRBV21-1 is noted as a pseudogene. There are 20 residues in the CDR3. The CDR3, as DNA: TGTGCCAGCAGCATACGAAAAATCGGACTAGCGGGAGTTGGAACGGATACGCAGTATTTT. Protein sequence: CASSIRKIGLAGVGTDTQYF.

This chain uses TRBV6-2 or TRBV6-3 with TRBJ2-5; 10 positions agree with TRBD2. Germline lookup yields CDR1 MNHEY and CDR2 SVGEGT. With 6 bases clipped from V and 5 bases from J, the junction kept 12 bases outside the gene matches. The CDR3 is made up of 16 amino acids. CDR3 DNA: TGTGCCAGCAGCCGCCTTCTAGCGGGAGCCCGGGAGACCCAGTACTTC. Its protein is CASSRLLAGARETQYF.

This clone showed up just once. The chain employs TRBV4-1 and TRBJ1-2; 8 nucleotides match TRBD1. Germline-derived CDR1 and CDR2 are MGHRA and YSYEKL. CDR3 length equals 18 residues. V lost 0 bases and J lost 3; bases outside the gene matches: 12. The CDR3 DNA sequence: TGCGCCAGCAGCCAAGATGCGTCGGGGACAGGCCACCACTATGGCTACACCTTC. It yields the protein CASSQDASGTGHHYGYTF.

The chain uses TRBV27 and TRBJ2-1; TRBD1 aligns across 11 bases. Trimming at V came to 5 bases and at J to 8 bases, leaving 11 bases not matched to a gene. The CDR3 contains 16 residues. Germline V gene sequence: CDR1 MNHEY, CDR2 SMNVEV (reference sequence). CDR3 sequence: CASSITGTGGWDEQFF. Here the CDR3 DNA reads TGTGCCAGCAGTATAACGGGGACAGGGGGTTGGGATGAGCAGTTCTTC.

This chain links TRBV6-2 or TRBV6-3 with TRBJ2-1; the match to TRBD2 covers 7 bases. The V gene end was trimmed by 2 bases and the J gene end by 4 bases; junction bases not matched to a gene: 5. Germline CDR1 reads MNHEY; CDR2 reads SVGEGT. The CDR3 spans 15 residues. The CDR3 DNA is TGTGCCAGCAGTTACCAGGCTAGCGGATACAATGAGCAGTTCTTC. Translation gives CASSYQASGYNEQFF.

The gene calls are TRBV27 and TRBJ2-1; 7 nucleotides align to TRBD2. Germline trimming cut 6 bases from V and 5 bases from J; bases unmatched to any gene: 10. The CDR3 has 15 amino acids. Per the germline V gene, CDR1 is MNHEY and CDR2 is SMNVEV (reference sequence). The CDR3 coding sequence is TGTGCCAGCAGCTCTCGCGGGGGTAGAAACAATGAGCAGTTCTTC. This sequence encodes CASSSRGGRNNEQFF.

J is TRBJ2-5 and V is TRBV19, with D tentatively TRBD1 (5 bases). The CDR3 covers 13 residues. Trimming stripped 5 bases from V and 1 base from J, with 8 bases between. Germline CDR1 reads LNHDA; CDR2 reads SQIVND (reference sequence). The CDR3 nucleotides read TGTGCCAGTAGTGTGACAGTCCAAGAGACCCAGTACTTC. Residues: CASSVTVQETQYF.

The rearrangement joins TRBV5-1 to TRBJ2-1; 7 nucleotides match TRBD2. The trim removed 3 bases at V and 10 bases at J, leaving 1 base unmatched. CDR3 size: 11 residues. Germline CDR1 SGHRS, CDR2 YFSETQ. This CDR3 is CASSYSGEQFF. The CDR3 coding sequence is TGCGCCAGCAGCTATAGCGGGGAGCAGTTCTTC. The variable domain in full, completed from reference TRBV5-1 and TRBJ2-1, reads KAGVTQTPRYLIKTRGQQVTLSCSPISGHRSVSWYQQTPGQGLQFLFEYFSETQRNKGNFPGRFSGRQFSNSRSEMNVSTLELGDSALYLCASSYSGEQFFGPGTRLTVL.

This clone appeared once. J is TRBJ2-1 and V is TRBV18; no firm D call. Trimming took off 3 bases at V and 0 bases at J, with 12 bases between the two ends. This CDR3 has 16 amino acids. Germline V gene lookup returns CDR1 KGHSH and CDR2 LQKENI. The CDR3 is CASSPRTWYSYNEQFF. DNA of the CDR3: TGTGCCAGCTCACCCCGTACTTGGTACTCCTACAATGAGCAGTTCTTC. Full variable domain (rest looked up from reference TRBV18 and TRBJ2-1): NAGVMQNPRHLVRRRGQEARLRCSPMKGHSHVYWYRQLPEEGLKFMVYLQKENIIDESGMPKERFSAEFPKEGPSILRIQQVVRGDSAAYFCASSPRTWYSYNEQFFGPGTRLTVL.